The present TCR beta chain was sequenced within a study of breast tumors, draining lymph nodes, adjacent tissues. TCRdb reprocessed the multiplex PCR reads via MiXCR and lists one record per CDR3 protein. This table has 24,000 or so distinct CDR3 sequences, roughly 20% appearing once. General study results and limits: Tumor repertoires ranked between lymph nodes and nontumor tissue in diversity, with V and J gene preferences. Tumor and nontumor repertoires were significantly more similar in luminal-like than in basal-like breast cancer.

Germline V gives CDR1 MGHRA, CDR2 YSYEKL. The length of the CDR3 is 14 residues. The V segment lost 5 bases and the J segment 2 bases; nucleotides outside the gene matches: 3. For this clonotype: The antigen is undetermined.

Specimen: breast tumor tissue. This sequence was found in a female donor with breast cancer. Some clones in this sample may be carry-over from other donors' samples. The rearrangement uses TRBV4-1 and TRBJ2-7, with 10 bases matching TRBD1. The CDR3 DNA reads as TGCGCCAGCAGCGAGACAGGGGGCGCCTACGAGCAGTACTTC. Translated: CASSETGGAYEQYF.